The source of this TCR beta chain is a study of early T cells in non-severe SARS-CoV-2 infection. Study summary: Sequencing of bulk RNA from unsorted whole blood was done, without chain pairing. Findings and limits, study-wide: In VDJdb matching, anti-spike CD8 responses were favored while private and CD4 specificities went missing.

The CDR3 consists of 14 residues. The germline V gene has CDR1 MDHEN and CDR2 SYDVKM. V lost 5 bases to trimming and J lost 1 base, with 11 bases between them. The TCR library protocol was used to attach unique molecular identifiers. These identifiers were attached to individual cDNA molecules. TCRdb processed the 5' RACE reads anew with MiXCR; each CDR3 protein has one entry. The repertoire holds 70,000 to 85,000 distinct CDR3 sequences, with roughly 13% as singletons. Remarks on this clonotype: What it binds is not known.

The sample was whole blood. The chain links TRBV28 to TRBJ1-1, with a possible D match to TRBD1 (6 bases). The TCR originated in an adult who was a healthcare worker with PCR-confirmed SARS-CoV-2 infection or an uninfected control (not recorded which). The CDR3 DNA reads TGTGCCAGCAGTCGCAGGGGCGCGAACACTGAAGCTTTCTTT. Translation: CASSRRGANTEAFF. The full variable domain, in which reference TRBV28 and TRBJ1-1 provide the parts outside the CDR3, is DVKVTQSSRYLVKRTGEKVFLECVQDMDHENMFWYRQDPGLGLRLIYFSYDVKMKEKGDIPEGYSVSREKKERFSLILESASTNQTSMYLCASSRRGANTEAFFGQGTRLTVV.